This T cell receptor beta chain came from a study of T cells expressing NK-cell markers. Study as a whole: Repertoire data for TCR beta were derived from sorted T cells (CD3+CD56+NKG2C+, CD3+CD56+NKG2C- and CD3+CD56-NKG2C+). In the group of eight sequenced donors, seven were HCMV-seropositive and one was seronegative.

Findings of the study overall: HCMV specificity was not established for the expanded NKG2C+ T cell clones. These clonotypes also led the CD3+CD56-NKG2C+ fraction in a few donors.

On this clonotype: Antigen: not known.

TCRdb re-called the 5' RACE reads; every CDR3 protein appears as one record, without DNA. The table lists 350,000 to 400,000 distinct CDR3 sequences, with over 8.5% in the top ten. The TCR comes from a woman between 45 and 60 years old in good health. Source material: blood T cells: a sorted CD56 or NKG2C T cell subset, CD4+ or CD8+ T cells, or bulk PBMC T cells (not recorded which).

The CDR3 loop is CASSLVISMRNEQFF. The V and J genes are TRBV27 and TRBJ2-1. The CDR3 loop spans 15 amino acids. Germline CDR1 reads MNHEY; CDR2 reads SMNVEV (reference sequence).